This T cell receptor beta chain was identified during a study of CD8 T cell repertoires and HIV-1 epitope variants. Study information: Each of Twenty-five Gag and Nef epitope peptides stimulated a separate culture. Enriched T cells were co-cultured with equal numbers of autologous T cell-negative antigen-presenting cells. Control wells had CMV/EBV/flu peptides, negative Ebola AY9, or no peptide.

Assay used: immunoSEQ multiplex PCR; TCRdb lists only in-frame clones, some missing. This table has approximately 5,000 clones, 55% to 65% appearing once. Germline V gene data show CDR1 as SGHNT and CDR2 as YENEEA. This CDR3 is built from 13 residues. Trimming shortened V by 2 bases and J by 5 bases, and 10 bases separated the two germline ends. Remarks on this clone: Its antigen is as yet unknown.

This TCR was sampled from a male donor with HIV. Sequenced material: cultured CD8+ T cells derived from PBMCs. The gene calls are TRBV11-3 and TRBJ2-7; D is unresolved. CDR3 loop: CASSLTRWDEQYF. The CDR3 region has the DNA TGTGCCAGCAGCTTAACACGGTGGGACGAGCAGTACTTC.